The text below deals with one TCR beta chain. What it recognizes is unknown. The sample originates from a study of blood T cells in healthy people across ages. Study outcomes and limitations: There was no known CMV status for donors, so expanded clonotype changes were possibly confounded.

This CDR3 comprises 15 residues. V shed 3 bases and J shed 11 bases, with 22 bases lying between them. The germline V gene has CDR1 MNHEY and CDR2 SMNVEV (reference sequence). Through a sample-barcoded 5' primer and a J-beta primer mix, a second PCR was run for about 6 to 11 cycles. Through a template-switch adaptor with 12 random nucleotides, each cDNA molecule received a tag. MiXCR, run by TCRdb on the 5' RACE reads, gives a single entry per CDR3 protein. The sample consists of 1.2 million to 1.5 million distinct CDR3 sequences, 40% to 50% of them appearing once. V and J are TRBV27 and TRBJ1-1; weak D call: TRBD1 (5 bases). Sample: blood. The TCR sequence derives from a woman younger than 30 in good health. CDR3 protein: CASSFPGGGSKEAFF. DNA of the CDR3: TGTGCCAGCAGTTTCCCCGGGGGAGGGTCGAAAGAGGCTTTCTTT.